The clone carrying this TCR beta chain was counted only a few times. Its antigen is currently unknown. The data belong to a study of T cell repertoires in cytomegalovirus infection. The CDR3 length is 14 residues. Germline V gene sequence: CDR1 SEHNR, CDR2 FQNEAQ (reference sequence). The junction had 6 bases not matched to a gene; V was cut back by 5 bases and J by 3 bases. MiXCR was run by TCRdb on the reads, yielding one entry per CDR3 protein. The sample lists roughly 920,000 distinct CDR3 sequences, roughly 30% occurring once. Sequenced here: cultured CD8+ T cells from PBMCs, sampled from culture after CMV antigen stimulation. The chain uses TRBV7-9 and TRBJ2-7; 8 bases are shared with TRBD2. The receptor was derived from a human donor in good health (CMV status not recorded). Some clones in this sample may be carry-over from other donors' samples. The CDR3 DNA is TGTGCCAGCAGCACTAGCGGTAGGAACTACGAGCAGTACTTC. It codes for CASSTSGRNYEQYF.